This entry lists 21 T cell receptor beta chains sequenced from one sample in a study of T cell repertoires in cytomegalovirus infection. MiXCR, applied by TCRdb to the reads, yields one record per CDR3 protein. The repertoire includes roughly 150,000 distinct CDR3 sequences, 20% to 25% of them detected once, and approximately 10% sits in the top ten. The sequenced sample consisted of PBMCs. The receptors were sampled from a human donor in good health (CMV status not recorded). Some clones in this sample may be carry-over from other donors' samples.

This sequence joins TRBV2 and TRBJ2-7, with D hard to call. The CDR3 has 12 residues. The germline V gene encodes CDR1 SNHLY and CDR2 FYNNEI. The ends were cut back, 8 bases at V and 7 bases at J, with 15 bases in the middle. In DNA, the CDR3 is TGTGCCAGCTTTAAAGAAGTCGGGGAGCAGTACTTC. The encoded protein is CASFKEVGEQYF.

The table lists this clonotype with a few counts. The chain joins TRBV7-2 to TRBJ1-2; 7 bases line up with TRBD1. This CDR3 has 14 amino acids. V was pared by 5 bases and J by 4 bases, with 7 bases of the junction left unmatched. From germline, CDR1 is SGHTA and CDR2 FQGNSA. CDR3 coding DNA: TGTGCCAGCAGCCCGTGGGAGGGGGCCTATGGCTACACCTTC. Its protein is CASSPWEGAYGYTF.

This chain joins TRBV29-1 and TRBJ1-1, with D hard to call. This CDR3 is 12 amino acids long. Germline values: CDR1 SQVTM, CDR2 ANQGSEA. Trimming left V 3 bases short and J 0 bases short, with 5 bases between. The CDR3 region is CSVDRLNTEAFF. CDR3 sequence (DNA): TGCAGCGTTGACAGGCTGAACACTGAAGCTTTCTTT.

Only a few counts were recorded for this clonotype. The V call is TRBV7-2, the J call TRBJ2-3, with 14 bases matching TRBD2. CDR1 and CDR2 from the germline V gene are SGHTA and FQGNSA. CDR3 length equals 15 residues. V gave up 3 bases and J gave up 9 bases; unmatched junction bases: 5. CDR3 sequence (DNA): TGTGCCAGCAGCTTTCAGAGACTAGCGGGGGGGACGCAGTATTTT. Residues: CASSFQRLAGGTQYF.

The chain has TRBV28 and TRBJ1-5; tentatively, D is TRBD1 (6 bases). From germline, CDR1 is MDHEN and CDR2 SYDVKM. The CDR3 is 13 residues long. V was pared by 5 bases and J by 3 bases, with 8 bases between. The CDR3 reads CASSEGVNQPQHF. DNA of the CDR3: TGTGCCAGCAGTGAGGGGGTCAATCAGCCCCAGCATTTT.

Concerning this clonotype: A read error may be the cause here, since a much bigger clone is one base away. The chain couples TRBV7-2 to TRBJ2-5; D perhaps matches TRBD2 (6 bases). Germline V CDR1 and CDR2: SGHTA, FQGNSA. The CDR3 is made up of 14 amino acids. This CDR3 is CASSPGTLEETRYF. In DNA, the CDR3 is TGTGCCAGCAGCCCCGGGACTCTTGAAGAGACCCGGTACTTC.

The rearrangement joins TRBV7-6 to TRBJ2-7; 7 nucleotides line up with TRBD2. The CDR3 loop spans 15 amino acids. The J segment lost 3 bases and the V segment lost 4 bases, leaving 9 bases of the junction unmatched. Germline V gives CDR1 SGHVS, CDR2 FNYEAQ. CDR3 bases: TGTGCCAGCAGCTCCCTCCAGCGGGGCTTCTACGAGCAGTACTTC. As protein: CASSSLQRGFYEQYF. Combining the CDR3 with reference TRBV7-6 and TRBJ2-7 gives the whole variable domain GAGVSQSPRYKVTKRGQDVALRCDPISGHVSLYWYRQALGQGPEFLTYFNYEAQQDKSGLPNDRFSAERPEGSISTLTIQRTEQRDSAMYRCASSSLQRGFYEQYFGPGTRLTVT.

This clonotype was picked up many times. V is TRBV7-3 and J is TRBJ2-2; TRBD1 aligns across 7 bases. The CDR3 runs to 14 residues. The germline gives CDR1 SGHTA, CDR2 FQGTGA. V lost 3 bases, J lost 7 bases, and 5 bases stayed unmatched. In nucleotides, the CDR3 is TGTGCCAGCAGCTTTACAACAGGGGTCGGGGAGCTGTTTTTT. Encoded protein: CASSFTTGVGELFF.

This chain links TRBV19 with TRBJ2-2; 10 bases map to TRBD1. The V gene end was trimmed by 7 bases and the J gene end by 7 bases; junction bases not matched to a gene: 9. This CDR3 contains 15 residues. Germline CDR1 LNHDA, CDR2 SQIVND (reference sequence). CDR3 sequence (DNA): TGTGCCAGTAATATCGACAGGGGGCGTCACGGGGAGCTGTTTTTT. Its translation is CASNIDRGRHGELFF.

This clonotype has only a few counts. CDR3 residues: CASRPPGLLYNEQFF. The CDR3, as DNA: TGTGCCAGCAGACCTCCGGGACTACTCTACAATGAGCAGTTCTTC. The chain links TRBV25-1 to TRBJ2-1, with 7 bases lining up with TRBD2. The J segment lost 3 bases and the V segment lost 6 bases, leaving 8 bases of the junction unmatched. This CDR3 has 15 amino acids. Germline CDR1 reads MGHDK; CDR2 reads SYGVNS.

A word on this clonotype: A much larger clone lies a single base off, so this may be a read error. V gene TRBV24-1 combines with J gene TRBJ2-2; the match to TRBD1 covers 8 bases. The CDR3 contains 17 residues. The trim removed 3 bases at V and 5 bases at J, leaving 10 bases unmatched. Germline V lookup: CDR1 KGHDR, CDR2 SFDVKD. CDR3 amino acids: CATSDHQAGGRTGELFF. For the CDR3, the DNA is TGTGCCACCAGTGATCATCAGGCAGGGGGCCGGACCGGGGAGCTGTTTTTT.

This clonotype was seen a handful of times. This chain links TRBV20-1 with TRBJ2-5, with a tentative D call TRBD1 (7 bases). Germline CDR1 is DFQATT and CDR2 is SNEGSKA (reference sequence). This CDR3 is built from 14 residues. V lost 6 bases, J lost 0 bases, and 14 bases lay in between. In DNA form, the CDR3 reads TGCAGTGCGCCGGACAGGAGGGACCAAGAGACCCAGTACTTC. This gives the protein CSAPDRRDQETQYF.

V is TRBV6-5 and J is TRBJ2-2, with D perhaps matching TRBD2 (6 bases). The germline V and J ends were trimmed by 6 bases and 3 bases, with 20 bases remaining between them. This CDR3 region has 17 residues. Per the germline V gene, CDR1 is MNHEY and CDR2 is SVGAGI. CDR3 sequence: CASRTRSAGLDTGELFF. DNA for the CDR3: TGTGCCAGCAGGACTCGATCCGCGGGACTGGACACCGGGGAGCTGTTTTTT.

The V gene is TRBV5-1, the J gene TRBJ1-1, with TRBD1 matching over 7 bases. V was pared by 4 bases and J by 3 bases, with 3 bases of the junction left unmatched. There are 13 residues in the CDR3. The germline gives CDR1 SGHRS, CDR2 YFSETQ. Here the CDR3 reads CASSGDRDTEAFF. The CDR3 DNA reads TGCGCCAGCAGCGGAGACAGGGACACTGAAGCTTTCTTT.

In its sample, this clonotype was seen a few times. The rearrangement links TRBV7-8 to TRBJ1-5; TRBD1 might be the D (5 bases). This CDR3 comprises 15 residues. Germline values: CDR1 SGHVS, CDR2 FQNEAQ. V lost 5 bases, J lost 0 bases, and 11 bases lay in between. In DNA, the CDR3 is TGTGCCAGCAGCCCTCCCGGGGGTAGCAATCAGCCCCAGCATTTT. Its protein product is CASSPPGGSNQPQHF.

Note on this clonotype: The junction differs from germline at one of its ends, possibly a read error. This rearrangement joins TRBV12-3 or TRBV12-4 to TRBJ2-7; D is uncertain. CDR3 length equals 13 residues. The CDR3 reads CASNGLNSCEQYF. In DNA, the CDR3 is TGTGCCAGCAATGGCCTAAACTCCTGCGAGCAGTACTTC.

This clonotype was seen many times. The rearrangement joins TRBV7-8 to TRBJ2-6, with TRBD1 matching 9 bases. CDR3 size: 19 residues. Trimming took 1 base from V and 4 from J; bases not matched to a gene: 11. Germline assignment: CDR1 SGHVS and CDR2 FQNEAQ. Here the CDR3 DNA reads TGTGCCAGCAGCTTAGGGAGGGTGGGACAGGGAAACGGGGCCAACGTCCTGACTTTC. Translation gives CASSLGRVGQGNGANVLTF.

This clonotype occurred a few times. This chain uses TRBV7-2 with TRBJ1-6; tentative D call: TRBD1 (5 bases). The CDR3 is 13 amino acids. The V end was cut by 6 bases, the J end by 6 bases, with 9 bases between. Germline-derived CDR1 and CDR2 are SGHTA and FQGNSA. The CDR3 bases are TGTGCCAGCAGTCCGGGGGGTAATTCACCCCTCCACTTT. It translates to CASSPGGNSPLHF.

This clonotype was seen more than once but under ten times. This chain links TRBV29-1 with TRBJ2-1; D unclear. This CDR3 comprises 13 residues. V was pared by 7 bases and J by 8 bases, with 18 bases between. Germline CDR1 and CDR2: SQVTM and ANQGSEA. CDR3 DNA sequence: TGCAGCGCGTCTTGGGGTTCGAAGGATGAGCAGTTCTTC. Translating gives CSASWGSKDEQFF.

Ten or more counts support this clonotype. V usage is TRBV7-2 and J usage is TRBJ2-7; perhaps TRBD1 as D (6 bases). Trimming shortened V by 5 bases and J by 2 bases, and 10 bases separated the two germline ends. CDR3 length: 13 amino acids. Germline V CDR1 and CDR2: SGHTA, FQGNSA. CDR3 residues: CASSRDNTYEQYF. The DNA of the CDR3 is TGTGCCAGCAGCCGGGACAACACCTACGAGCAGTACTTC.

This clonotype was seen a handful of times. The rearrangement joins TRBV28 to TRBJ2-1; 10 nucleotides match TRBD2. The V gene's germline CDR1 is MDHEN and CDR2 SYDVKM. V lost 6 bases, J lost 6 bases, and 5 bases stayed unmatched. CDR3 length: 14 amino acids. CDR3 sequence: CASRSSGGANEQFF. In DNA, the CDR3 is TGTGCCAGCAGATCCAGCGGGGGGGCCAATGAGCAGTTCTTC. Filled out from reference TRBV28 and TRBJ2-1, the complete variable domain reads DVKVTQSSRYLVKRTGEKVFLECVQDMDHENMFWYRQDPGLGLRLIYFSYDVKMKEKGDIPEGYSVSREKKERFSLILESASTNQTSMYLCASRSSGGANEQFFGPGTRLTVL.